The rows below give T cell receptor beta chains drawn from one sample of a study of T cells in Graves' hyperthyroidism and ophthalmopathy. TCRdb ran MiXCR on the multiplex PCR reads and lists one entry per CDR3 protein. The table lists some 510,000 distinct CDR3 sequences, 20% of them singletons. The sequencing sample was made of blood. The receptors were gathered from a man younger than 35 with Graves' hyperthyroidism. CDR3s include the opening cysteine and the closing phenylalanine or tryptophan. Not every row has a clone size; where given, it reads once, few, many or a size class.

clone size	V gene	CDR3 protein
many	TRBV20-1	CSAGKGNYGYTF
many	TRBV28	CASKGRDNQPQHF
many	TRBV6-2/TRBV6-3	CASSYPGQGNAGANVLTF
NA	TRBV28	CASSQRNSPLHF
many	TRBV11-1	CASSLQGTTEAFF
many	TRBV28	CASSSPSGTGDQPQHF
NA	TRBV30	CAWNRETETQYF
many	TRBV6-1	CASGDYEQYF
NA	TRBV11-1	CASSAPQVATNEKLFF
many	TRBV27	CASSLGGQGSRVEQYF
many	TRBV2	CASSEGRDQPQHF
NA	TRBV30	CAWSVQLNSPLHF
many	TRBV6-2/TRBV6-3	CASRPGAPHQPQHF
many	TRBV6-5	CASSYRGRGSEAFF
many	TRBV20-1	CSARGDSASYEQYF
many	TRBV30	CAWSWNTEAFF
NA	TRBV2	CASTRLETQYF
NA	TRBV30	CAWSDGPRREQYF
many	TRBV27	CASSLQGRTEAFF
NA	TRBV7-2	CASRPPGAENIQYF
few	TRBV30	CAWRGGAALLSGYTF
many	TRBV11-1	CASSLRGRTRLNTEAFF
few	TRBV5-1	CASRGSTINYGYTF
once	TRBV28	CASSEDTGNQPQHF
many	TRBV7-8	CASSLSGEQGETQYF
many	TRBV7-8	CASSRRTTNTGELFF
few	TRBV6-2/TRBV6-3	CASSYRRNGFRTEAFF
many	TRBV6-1	CASSLFSSGANVLTF
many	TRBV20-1	CSAREGQGALGYGYTF
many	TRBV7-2	CASSLGSSPGELFF
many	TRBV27	CASSLGFWAYEQYF
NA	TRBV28	CASSTTRGGYYGYTF
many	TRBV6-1	CASSAQGGPAEQYF
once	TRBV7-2	CASGFYRGLYEQYF
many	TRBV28	CASSVGGQGTGELFF
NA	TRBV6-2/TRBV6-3	CACSGRGHNTGELFF
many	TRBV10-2	CASTLGYSYEQYF
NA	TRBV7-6	CASSAQGAQGYGYTF
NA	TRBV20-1	CSATISQGVKNIQYF
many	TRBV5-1	CASSYRDRVDEQYF
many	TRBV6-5	CASSYSADYGYTF
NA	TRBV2	CASHTGTGGETQCF
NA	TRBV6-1	CASRTRRTGHYGYTF
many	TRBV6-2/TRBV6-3	CASSYGAGLSSNTEAFF
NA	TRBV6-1	CASSAGLLGEQYF
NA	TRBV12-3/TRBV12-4	CASTRGRDGMSQYF
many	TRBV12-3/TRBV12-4	CASSLLGSSYEQYF